These T cell receptor beta chains were read from a single sample in a study of shared clonotypes between healthy human individuals. This table comes from immunoSEQ multiplex PCR, and its TCRdb copy is limited to in-frame clones, with some not included. The sample contains around 1.4 million clones, approximately 98.5% of which appear only once. The sample consisted of naive CD4+ T cells sorted from blood. The receptors come from a man aged 25 to 40 in good health. The CDR3 runs from the conserved cysteine through the conserved F or W. Fields, in order: D gene, clone size, J gene, V gene, CDR3 protein, CDR3 DNA. D genes are given only for firm matches. The size field is filled for only some rows; it gives once, few, many or a size class.

NA	NA	TRBJ2-2	TRBV18	CASSPFGSNTGELFF	TGTGCCAGCTCACCTTTCGGGAGTAACACCGGGGAGCTGTTTTTT
NA	NA	TRBJ2-7	TRBV19	CASSPRAVPYEQYF	TGTGCCAGTAGCCCAAGGGCGGTGCCGTACGAGCAGTACTTC
NA	NA	TRBJ2-5	TRBV7-9	CASIITGKQETQYF	TGTGCCAGCATTATTACAGGGAAGCAAGAGACCCAGTACTTC
NA	once	TRBJ1-2	TRBV2	CATLDPPKYGYTF	TGTGCCACCCTAGATCCACCGAAATATGGCTACACCTTC
NA	once	TRBJ2-1	TRBV14	CASSHIQRTYNEQFF	TGTGCCAGCAGCCACATCCAGCGGACATACAATGAGCAGTTCTTC
NA	NA	TRBJ2-1	TRBV5-1	CASILDTSSYNEQFF	TGCGCCAGCATACTGGATACGAGCTCCTACAATGAGCAGTTCTTC
NA	NA	TRBJ2-7	TRBV5-1	CASSLKGSYEQYF	TGCGCCAGCAGCTTGAAGGGCTCCTACGAGCAGTACTTC
NA	NA	TRBJ1-5	TRBV18	CASSPLGGDQPQHF	TGTGCCAGCTCACCCCTGGGTGGGGATCAGCCCCAGCATTTT
NA	NA	TRBJ2-7	TRBV28	CASSKHGAYEQYF	TGTGCCAGCAGTAAGCACGGAGCCTACGAGCAGTACTTC
NA	NA	TRBJ2-6	TRBV4-2	CASNPLGGSGANVLTF	TGTGCCAGCAACCCTTTGGGGGGCTCTGGGGCCAACGTCCTGACTTTC
NA	NA	TRBJ2-7	TRBV6-1	CASSEGGSRSEQYF	TGTGCCAGCAGTGAAGGGGGTAGTCGAAGCGAGCAGTACTTC
NA	NA	TRBJ1-1	TRBV10-3	CASGTGTEAFF	TGTGCCAGCGGCACAGGCACTGAAGCTTTCTTT
NA	NA	TRBJ1-2	TRBV28	CASNPTERRLSRYGYTF	TGTGCCAGCAACCCGACAGAGCGTCGCCTAAGTCGGTATGGCTACACCTTC
TRBD2	NA	TRBJ2-3	TRBV10-3	CAISATSGRAFTDTQYF	TGTGCCATCAGTGCGACTAGTGGGAGGGCGTTCACAGATACGCAGTATTTT
NA	NA	TRBJ2-3	TRBV13	CASNRGFNTDTQYF	TGTGCCAGCAATAGGGGATTTAACACAGATACGCAGTATTTT
TRBD2	NA	TRBJ2-5	TRBV6-5	CASRATSGGETQYF	TGTGCCAGCAGGGCGACTAGCGGAGGAGAGACCCAGTACTTC
TRBD1	NA	TRBJ2-7	TRBV27	CASTPWPGQGIFEQYF	TGTGCCAGCACCCCGTGGCCGGGACAGGGAATCTTCGAGCAGTACTTC
TRBD2	once	TRBJ2-7	TRBV6-5	CASSSRLAGRYEQYF	TGTGCCAGCAGTTCTCGACTAGCGGGACGCTACGAGCAGTACTTC
NA	NA	TRBJ2-7	TRBV27	CASSLQTAASYEQYF	TGTGCCAGCAGCCTACAGACCGCCGCCTCCTACGAGCAGTACTTC
NA	NA	TRBJ2-7	TRBV28	CASSTQVQTYEQYF	TGTGCCAGCAGTACCCAAGTACAGACCTACGAGCAGTACTTC
NA	NA	TRBJ2-7	TRBV5-1	CASSLSWVGYEQYF	TGCGCCAGCAGCTTGTCGTGGGTTGGGTACGAGCAGTACTTC
TRBD2	NA	TRBJ2-7	TRBV5-1	CASSLGTSGVQYF	TGCGCCAGCAGCTTGGGGACTAGCGGAGTGCAGTACTTC
TRBD2	NA	TRBJ2-3	TRBV28	CASSKGLAASTDTQYF	TGTGCCAGCAGTAAGGGACTAGCGGCATCCACAGATACGCAGTATTTT
NA	NA	TRBJ2-5	TRBV6-5	CASSRLRGETQYF	TGTGCCAGCAGCCGACTTCGGGGAGAGACCCAGTACTTC
NA	NA	TRBJ1-5	TRBV18	CASSPSTLGSNQPQHF	TGTGCCAGCTCACCCTCGACATTGGGAAGCAATCAGCCCCAGCATTTT
TRBD2	NA	TRBJ2-5	TRBV30	CAWQSGNIQETQYF	TGTGCCTGGCAAAGCGGGAACATCCAAGAGACCCAGTACTTC
TRBD1	NA	TRBJ1-1	TRBV19	CASTGGGRANTEAFF	TGTGCCAGTACCGGAGGGGGCAGGGCGAACACTGAAGCTTTCTTT
TRBD2	NA	TRBJ2-5	TRBV28	CASSLSNGLAEAGQYF	TGTGCCAGCAGTTTATCCAACGGACTAGCGGAGGCGGGTCAGTACTTC
TRBD1	NA	TRBJ2-7	TRBV11-3	CASSAGQGYEQYF	TGTGCCAGCAGCGCCGGACAGGGCTACGAGCAGTACTTC
NA	NA	TRBJ1-5	TRBV18	CASSPPGQPQHF	TGTGCCAGCTCACCACCAGGTCAGCCCCAGCATTTT
NA	NA	TRBJ2-1	TRBV21-1	CASSKAGDGEQFF	TGTGCCAGCAGCAAAGCCGGGGACGGTGAGCAGTTCTTC
TRBD2	NA	TRBJ2-3	TRBV5-1	CASRRSGVSTDTQYF	TGCGCCAGCAGACGTAGCGGGGTGAGCACAGATACGCAGTATTTT
TRBD2	NA	TRBJ2-3	TRBV27	CASSLLEGTRGGRLTQYF	TGTGCCAGCAGTTTATTGGAGGGGACTAGGGGCGGGAGGTTGACGCAGTATTTT
TRBD2	NA	TRBJ2-7	TRBV27	CATRLAVESHEQYF	TGTGCCACCAGACTAGCGGTGGAGTCTCACGAGCAGTACTTC
NA	NA	TRBJ2-4	TRBV11-2	CASSVAPPGLAKNIQYF	TGTGCCAGCAGCGTTGCCCCACCCGGGTTAGCCAAAAACATTCAGTACTTC
TRBD2	once	TRBJ2-3	TRBV7-3	CASSLLAGGPDTQYF	TGTGCCAGCAGCCTCCTAGCGGGGGGTCCAGATACGCAGTATTTT
NA	NA	TRBJ2-7	TRBV6-1	CASSESPVSSYEQYF	TGTGCCAGCAGTGAAAGCCCTGTTAGCTCCTACGAGCAGTACTTC
NA	NA	TRBJ1-1	TRBV15	CATSRDSRSRAEAFF	TGTGCCACCAGCAGAGATAGCAGGTCTCGGGCTGAAGCTTTCTTT
NA	NA	TRBJ1-2	TRBV6-1	CASTPRGFSYGYTF	TGTGCCAGCACCCCAAGGGGTTTCAGCTATGGCTACACCTTC
NA	NA	TRBJ1-4	TRBV5-4	CASSLDRASEKLFF	TGTGCCAGCAGCTTGGATCGGGCGAGTGAAAAACTGTTTTTT
TRBD2	NA	TRBJ2-2	TRBV27	CASSGATGLGAGELFF	TGTGCCAGCAGTGGCGCAACGGGACTAGGAGCCGGGGAGCTGTTTTTT
NA	once	TRBJ2-6	TRBV6-5	CASRGWISGANVLTF	TGTGCCAGCAGGGGGTGGATCTCTGGGGCCAACGTCCTGACTTTC
NA	NA	TRBJ2-7	TRBV10-3	CAIRWDSGYEQYF	TGTGCCATCAGATGGGACTCGGGCTACGAGCAGTACTTC
TRBD2	NA	TRBJ2-7	TRBV27	CASRGGAVSYEQYF	TGTGCCAGCAGGGGAGGGGCGGTCTCCTACGAGCAGTACTTC
NA	NA	TRBJ2-7	TRBV5-6	CASSLAGPGEQYF	TGTGCCAGCAGCTTGGCCGGCCCCGGCGAGCAGTACTTC
NA	NA	TRBJ1-1	TRBV18	CASSPVGTEAFF	TGTGCCAGCTCACCAGTGGGCACTGAAGCTTTCTTT
TRBD1	NA	TRBJ2-6	TRBV27	CASKDRGSSSGANVLTF	TGTGCCAGCAAGGACAGGGGGTCTAGCTCTGGGGCCAACGTCCTGACTTTC
NA	NA	TRBJ1-3	TRBV27	CASSLVAGVGNTIYF	TGTGCCAGCAGTTTGGTTGCCGGGGTTGGAAACACCATATATTTT
TRBD1	NA	TRBJ2-7	TRBV28	CASSARMSGRGFYEQYF	TGTGCCAGCAGCGCCCGAATGTCTGGCAGGGGGTTCTACGAGCAGTACTTC
TRBD1	NA	TRBJ2-3	TRBV9	CASSPRDRDTDTQYF	TGTGCCAGCAGTCCCCGGGACAGGGACACAGATACGCAGTATTTT